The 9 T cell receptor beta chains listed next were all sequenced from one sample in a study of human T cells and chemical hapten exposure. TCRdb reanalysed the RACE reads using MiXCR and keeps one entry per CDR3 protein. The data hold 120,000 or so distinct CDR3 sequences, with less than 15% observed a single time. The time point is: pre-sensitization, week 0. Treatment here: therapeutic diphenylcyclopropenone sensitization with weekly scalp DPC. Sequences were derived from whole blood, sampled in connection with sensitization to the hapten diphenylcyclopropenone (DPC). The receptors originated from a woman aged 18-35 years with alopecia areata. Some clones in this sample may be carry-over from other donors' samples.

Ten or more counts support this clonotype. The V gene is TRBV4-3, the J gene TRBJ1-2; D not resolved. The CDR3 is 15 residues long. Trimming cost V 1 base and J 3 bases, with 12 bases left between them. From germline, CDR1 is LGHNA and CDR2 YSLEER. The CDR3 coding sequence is TGCGCCAGCAGCCAAGTGAGTAGCGGAGACTATGGCTACACCTTC. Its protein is CASSQVSSGDYGYTF.

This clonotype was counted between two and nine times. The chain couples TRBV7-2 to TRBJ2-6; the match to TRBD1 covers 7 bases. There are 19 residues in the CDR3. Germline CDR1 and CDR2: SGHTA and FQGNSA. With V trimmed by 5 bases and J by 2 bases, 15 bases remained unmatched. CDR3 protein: CASSLRRPTGVAGANVLTF. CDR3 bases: TGTGCCAGCAGCCTAAGGAGGCCAACAGGGGTGGCTGGGGCCAACGTCCTGACTTTC.

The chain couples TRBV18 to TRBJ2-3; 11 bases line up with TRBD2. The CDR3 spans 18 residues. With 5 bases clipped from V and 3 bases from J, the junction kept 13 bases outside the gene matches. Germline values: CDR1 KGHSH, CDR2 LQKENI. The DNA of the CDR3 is TGTGCCAGCTCATCATCTAGCGGGGGGCCGCACGATACAGATACGCAGTATTTT. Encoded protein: CASSSSSGGPHDTDTQYF.

In nucleotides, the CDR3 is TGTGCCAGCAGTTACTCATTAGGGCAGGGAGACACTGAAGCTTTCTTT. It is translated as CASSYSLGQGDTEAFF. The chain has TRBV6-5 and TRBJ1-1; TRBD1 is a possible D gene (5 bases). With 0 bases removed from V and 3 bases from J, the gap between germline ends came to 14 bases. CDR3 length: 16 amino acids. Germline V CDR1 and CDR2: MNHEY, SVGAGI.

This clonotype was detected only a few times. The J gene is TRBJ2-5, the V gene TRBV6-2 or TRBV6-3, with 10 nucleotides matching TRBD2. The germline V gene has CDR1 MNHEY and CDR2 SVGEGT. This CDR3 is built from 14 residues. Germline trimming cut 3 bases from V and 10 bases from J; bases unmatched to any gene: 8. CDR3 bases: TGTGCCAGCAGTTATACTAGCGGGGATTTCGGCCAGTACTTC. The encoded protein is CASSYTSGDFGQYF.

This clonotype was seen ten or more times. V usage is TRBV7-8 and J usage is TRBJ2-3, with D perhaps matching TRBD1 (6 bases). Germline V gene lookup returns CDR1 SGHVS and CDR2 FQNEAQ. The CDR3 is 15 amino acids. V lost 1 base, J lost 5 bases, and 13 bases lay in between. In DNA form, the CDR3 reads TGTGCCAGCAGCTTAGATGGCCAGGGGCTAGATACGCAGTATTTT. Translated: CASSLDGQGLDTQYF.

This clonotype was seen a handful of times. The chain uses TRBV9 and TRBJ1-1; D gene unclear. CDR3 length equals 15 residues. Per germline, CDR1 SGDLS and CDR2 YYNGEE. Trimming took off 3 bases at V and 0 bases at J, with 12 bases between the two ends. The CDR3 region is CASSDDRAVNTEAFF. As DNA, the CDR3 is TGTGCCAGCAGCGACGACCGGGCCGTGAACACTGAAGCTTTCTTT.

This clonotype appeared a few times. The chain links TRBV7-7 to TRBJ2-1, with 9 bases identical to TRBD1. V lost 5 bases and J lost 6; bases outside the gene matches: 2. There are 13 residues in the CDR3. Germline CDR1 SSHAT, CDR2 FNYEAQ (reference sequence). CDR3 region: CASSQDRGNEQFF. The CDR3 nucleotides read TGTGCCAGCAGCCAGGACAGGGGCAATGAGCAGTTCTTC.

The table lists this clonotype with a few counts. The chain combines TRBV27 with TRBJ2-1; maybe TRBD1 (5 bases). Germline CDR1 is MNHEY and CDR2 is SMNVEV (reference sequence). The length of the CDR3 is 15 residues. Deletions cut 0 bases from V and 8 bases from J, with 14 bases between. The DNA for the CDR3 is TGTGCCAGCAGTTTATCCCCCATGAGCAGGGATGAGCAGTTCTTC. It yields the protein CASSLSPMSRDEQFF.